There are many counts of the clone carrying this TCR beta chain. The antigen is not known. This record belongs to a study of blood T cells in healthy people across ages. A second PCR of about 7 to 11 cycles used a sample-barcoded 5' primer and a J-beta primer mix. Each TCR beta cDNA got a 12-nucleotide random molecular identifier. Via MiXCR, TCRdb re-called the 5' RACE reads, giving one row per CDR3 protein. The data contain hundreds of thousands of distinct CDR3 sequences, around 30% of them seen just once; the ten biggest clones take up 17%. The V gene lost 0 bases and the J gene lost 2 bases, with 9 bases spanning the gap. The CDR3 has 15 amino acids. There were healthy Caucasian individuals from Russia, aged roughly 6 to 95, serving as donors. Each individual donor underwent a draw of about 9.1 milliliters of peripheral blood. Overall study results and limits: Among long-lived donors, naive CD4+ cells were more numerous and diversity higher than in aged donors.

The J gene is TRBJ2-3, the V gene TRBV12-3 or TRBV12-4; the D call may be TRBD1 or TRBD2 (5 bases each). This TCR came from a woman of 80 years or more in good health. The sequencing input was blood. For the CDR3, the DNA is TGTGCCAGCAGTTTAGCGGGGGAGATCACAGATACGCAGTATTTT. Translated, it gives CASSLAGEITDTQYF.